This entry features one T cell receptor beta chain sequence. The specificity of this receptor is unknown. Within one base of it there is no much larger clone, and no base qualities were kept. The record originates from a study of Tregs in tolerant kidney transplant recipients (dated by TCRdb to about 2019). About the study as a whole: Before combined kidney and bone marrow transplantation, this study identified donor-specific regulatory T cells using TCRbeta sequencing and then followed those same cells after transplant. TCRbeta repertoire sequencing was used in a few healthy controls to compare several ways of expanding Tregs specific for an allogeneic donor. Broad study findings and their caveats: The study was constrained by small patient numbers, and validation of the findings is required in larger populations and under other immunosuppression protocols. Expanding Tregs with activated donor B cells appeared to identify the most biologically relevant and donor-specific TCRbeta repertoire. Biological reproducibility was not directly addressed, though technical replication error appeared minimal.

Unstimulated Tregs (CD4+CD25+CD127-), CD4+ non-Tregs (CD4+CD25-), CD4 and CD8 cells were FACS-sorted from thawed PBMCs. Blood from healthy controls was obtained either as purchased buffy coats or from healthy volunteers. Healthy control blood was processed to PBMCs by Ficoll density gradient and cryopreserved, and patient PBMCs were collected before and after transplant. Reading the germline V gene gives CDR1 SGHRS and CDR2 YFSETQ. Trimming removed 4 bases from V and 6 bases from J; the gene matches leave 16 bases unexplained. From its cysteine to its phenylalanine, the CDR3 spans 16 amino acids. Of the read, only the CDR3 DNA is kept; its 48 bases are in frame from base 1. Genomic DNA was extracted from sorted cells with the QIAGEN DNeasy Blood and Tissue Kit for TCRbeta CDR3 sequencing. High-throughput TCRbeta CDR3 sequencing was carried out commercially through immunoSEQ, with PCR amplification with bias correction and internal controls included. For the original study's pipeline: Unique productive TCRbeta sequences were defined by CDR3 nucleotide sequence where primers matched, otherwise by CDR3 amino acid sequence with Vbeta and Jbeta genes. Sorting error was corrected by removing sequences shared between sorted populations at a frequency ratio of 2:1 or less, and the remaining shared sequences were assigned to the higher population. Donor-reactive sequences were defined as at least 5-fold expanded in CFSE-low cells versus unstimulated cells, with frequency of at least 0.01% in CFSE-low cells. Repertoire divergence was quantified by Jensen-Shannon divergence using the top 100 TCRbeta sequences ranked by frequency. For any sample with multiple sequencing runs, sorting error was corrected in each run separately before the runs were pooled. In its TCRdb copy, this immuneACCESS table keeps in-frame sequences only and misses some clones. Where compared with another copy, unresolved V genes explain less than half of these, and the others have no known cause. V and J calls and clone size follow that table, whereas D and trimming were derived from the DNA. The sample profile shows 90,000 to 150,000 clones; 85% to 95% of them were found once. The leading ten clones occupy roughly 0.63% of the sample.

This clonotype was obtained from a human donor in good health. Here the chain combines TRBV5-1 and TRBJ2-7; TRBD2 aligns with 7 central bases. The material sequenced was CD4+ T cells from blood. The DNA sequence follows: TGCGCCAGCAGCCCCCTACCCGGGACTACACTTCTCGAGCAGTACTTC. Its coded protein is CASSPLPGTTLLEQYF.